This passage covers 19 T cell receptor beta chains from one sample sequenced in a study of vaccination effects on CD4 cells after COVID-19. ViraFEST used viral peptide pools to expand antigen-specific CD4+ T cells before sequencing. Around day 10 of culture, CD4+ T cells were separated out. BNT162b2 vaccine or mRNA-1273 vaccine was given to participants in two doses. These receptors have no known antigen. TCRdb's table, derived via immunoSEQ multiplex PCR, lists solely in-frame clones and lacks some. This table has around 24,000 clones, about four fifths appearing once. The specimen comprised CD4+ T cells from PBMCs cultured with SARS-CoV-2 spike peptides, sampled after COVID-19 vaccination. The receptors were gathered from a human donor who received a COVID-19 vaccine. Some clones in this sample may be carry-over from other donors' samples.

The V gene is TRBV4-1, the J gene TRBJ1-2; 9 bases match TRBD1. V dropped 0 bases and J dropped 4; count of bases not matched to a gene: 9. Per germline, CDR1 MGHRA and CDR2 YSYEKL. The CDR3 length is 17 residues. CDR3 sequence (DNA): TGCGCCAGCAGCCAAGATCTAGACAGGGGGTCCTTCTATGGCTACACCTTC. Its translation is CASSQDLDRGSFYGYTF.

The rearrangement joins TRBV30 to TRBJ2-7; D not certain. The CDR3 loop spans 14 amino acids. The germline gives CDR1 GTSNPN, CDR2 SVGIG (reference sequence). V was shortened by 0 bases and J by 4 bases, with 13 bases between the two germline ends. The CDR3 bases are TGTGCCTGGAGTGTCTGGGGTCGTGGGTACGAGCAGTACGTC. Protein: CAWSVWGRGYEQYV.

The V and J genes are TRBV2 and TRBJ1-1; perhaps TRBD1 as D (6 bases). The CDR3 length is 14 residues. The V gene's germline CDR1 is SNHLY and CDR2 FYNNEI. Trimming removed 7 bases at V and 0 bases at J, with 12 bases between. CDR3 DNA: TGTGCCAGCAAACAGGGCCTAATGAACACTGAAGCTTTCTTT. Protein sequence: CASKQGLMNTEAFF.

The V gene is TRBV5-1, the J gene TRBJ2-5; D gene unclear. The CDR3 runs 15 residues. V was pared by 4 bases and J by 0 bases, with 13 bases between. Germline-derived CDR1 and CDR2 are SGHRS and YFSETQ. The CDR3 loop is CASSVWNQYQETQYF. CDR3 bases: TGCGCCAGCAGCGTTTGGAACCAATACCAAGAGACCCAGTACTTC.

This chain joins TRBV5-8 and TRBJ2-5; D is unresolved. V was pared by 6 bases and J by 1 base, with 13 bases between. The CDR3 sequence is 14 residues long. Germline V gives CDR1 SGHTS, CDR2 YDEGEE. The CDR3 sequence: CASTLMTGQETQYF. The CDR3 DNA reads as TGTGCCAGCACCCTTATGACCGGCCAAGAGACCCAGTACTTC. Full variable domain (outside the CDR3, taken from reference TRBV5-8 and TRBJ2-5): EAGVTQSPTHLIKTRGQQATLRCSPISGHTSVYWYQQALGLGLQFLLWYDEGEERNRGNFPPRFSGRQFPNYSSELNVNALELEDSALYLCASTLMTGQETQYFGPGTRLLVL.

The rearrangement links TRBV9 to TRBJ2-2; tentatively, D is TRBD2 (5 bases). V was shortened by 0 bases and J by 5 bases, with 11 bases between the two germline ends. The CDR3 length is 15 residues. Germline V gene sequence: CDR1 SGDLS, CDR2 YYNGEE. In DNA form, the CDR3 reads TGTGCCAGCAGCGTAGATAGCGTGGGGACCGGGGAGCTGTTTTTT. This encodes CASSVDSVGTGELFF. The full variable domain, rest sourced from reference TRBV9 and TRBJ2-2, is DSGVTQTPKHLITATGQRVTLRCSPRSGDLSVYWYQQSLDQGLQFLIQYYNGEERAKGNILERFSAQQFPDLHSELNLSSLELGDSALYFCASSVDSVGTGELFFGEGSRLTVL.

This clone was recorded once. The chain employs TRBV9 and TRBJ1-5; D is perhaps TRBD1 (6 bases). V shed 4 bases and J shed 5 bases, with 16 bases lying between them. This CDR3 region has 15 residues. Germline CDR1 is SGDLS and CDR2 is YYNGEE. Written as DNA, the CDR3 is TGTGCCAGCAGCCGGGACCCAGGGGACCATCAGCCCCAGCATTTT. This gives the protein CASSRDPGDHQPQHF.

The chain has TRBV29-1 and TRBJ1-1; no clear D. The germline V gene encodes CDR1 SQVTM and CDR2 ANQGSEA. V lost 4 bases and J lost 4, with 13 bases in between. The CDR3 runs to 13 residues. CDR3 residues: CSVGGGVSTEAFF. CDR3 nucleotides: TGCAGCGTTGGAGGCGGGGTGAGCACTGAAGCTTTCTTT.

V usage is TRBV5-5 and J usage is TRBJ2-4; 10 bases match TRBD2. The CDR3 totals 16 residues. V dropped 2 bases and J dropped 4; count of bases not matched to a gene: 6. Germline V CDR1 and CDR2: SGHKS, YYEKEE (reference sequence). The CDR3: CASSFVVTSGKNIQYF. CDR3 DNA sequence: TGTGCCAGCAGCTTTGTCGTGACTAGCGGGAAAAACATTCAGTACTTC.

This chain links TRBV5-6 with TRBJ1-1, with TRBD1 as a possible D gene (6 bases). CDR3 length: 15 residues. V was trimmed by 4 bases and J by 4 bases, leaving 17 bases between them. Germline V gene sequence: CDR1 SGHDT, CDR2 YYEEEE. In DNA form, the CDR3 reads TGTGCCAGCAGCGGTGGGGGCCAGGGAAGCACTGAAGCTTTCTTT. This translates into CASSGGGQGSTEAFF.

The J gene is TRBJ2-5, the V gene TRBV9; 13 bases match TRBD2. Germline trimming cut 0 bases from V and 4 bases from J; bases unmatched to any gene: 6. The CDR3 totals 17 residues. The germline CDR1 and CDR2 sequences are SGDLS and YYNGEE. CDR3 nucleotide sequence: TGTGCCAGCAGCGTAGCTACTAGCGGGGGGGCCCCAGAGACCCAGTACTTC. This sequence encodes CASSVATSGGAPETQYF.

The chain links TRBV19 to TRBJ1-5; D remains ambiguous. There are 17 residues in the CDR3. Trimming pared 7 bases from V and 1 base from J, leaving 20 bases between. CDR1 and CDR2 from the germline V gene are LNHDA and SQIVND (reference sequence). CDR3 loop: CASTPWRAEFSNQPQHF. Written as DNA, the CDR3 is TGTGCCAGTACTCCATGGAGGGCCGAGTTCAGCAATCAGCCCCAGCATTTT.

This chain joins TRBV2 and TRBJ2-5; 15 nucleotides agree with TRBD2. The CDR3 has 17 amino acids. CDR1 is SNHLY and CDR2 is FYNNEI in the germline V gene. V shed 6 bases, J shed 4 bases, and the junction held 9 bases outside the gene matches. CDR3 bases: TGTGCCAGCAGAGGACTAGCGGGGGGGCTTTGGGGAGAGACCCAGTACTTC. As protein: CASRGLAGGLWGETQYF.

The chain recombines TRBV24-1 with TRBJ2-2; the D is unclear. The length of the CDR3 is 12 residues. Germline-derived CDR1 and CDR2 are KGHDR and SFDVKD. The V end was cut by 6 bases, the J end by 7 bases, with 8 bases between. CDR3 protein: CATSPQFGELFF. The CDR3 DNA sequence: TGTGCCACCAGTCCGCAGTTCGGGGAGCTGTTTTTT.

V gene TRBV27 combines with J gene TRBJ1-4, with 9 bases matching TRBD1. After removal of 5 bases from V and 5 bases from J, the junction contained 3 bases not matched to a gene. CDR1 is MNHEY, CDR2 SMNVEV, per germline (reference sequence). The CDR3 length is 14 residues. The CDR3 region is CASSPDRGNEKLFF. In nucleotides, the CDR3 is TGTGCCAGCAGTCCAGACAGGGGGAATGAAAAACTGTTTTTT.

This chain links TRBV5-1 with TRBJ2-5, with TRBD2 as a possible D gene (5 bases). V gave up 4 bases and J gave up 4 bases, with 14 bases separating them. Per the germline V gene, CDR1 is SGHRS and CDR2 is YFSETQ. The CDR3 runs to 14 residues. CDR3 sequence reads: CASSGGWGPETQYF. The CDR3 DNA reads TGCGCCAGCAGCGGCGGGTGGGGTCCAGAGACCCAGTACTTC.

V usage is TRBV12-3 or TRBV12-4 and J usage is TRBJ1-2; 9 bases match TRBD1. The CDR3 runs 13 residues. V lost 5 bases, J lost 6 bases, and 4 bases stayed unmatched. CDR3 DNA: TGTGCCAGCAGTCCCTGGACAGGGGATGGCTACACCTTC. Protein: CASSPWTGDGYTF.

The V gene is TRBV5-1, the J gene TRBJ1-1, with 7 bases aligning to TRBD1. With V trimmed by 4 bases and J by 5 bases, 8 bases remained unmatched. The length of the CDR3 is 14 residues. Looked up from germline, CDR1 is SGHRS and CDR2 is YFSETQ. CDR3 loop: CASSRGQGGTEAFF. CDR3 DNA sequence: TGCGCCAGCAGCCGTGGGCAGGGGGGAACTGAAGCTTTCTTT.

The chain joins TRBV12-5 to TRBJ2-5; weak D call: TRBD2 (6 bases). The V end was cut by 6 bases, the J end by 4 bases, with 18 bases between. Germline V lookup: CDR1 LGHNT, CDR2 FRNRAP. This CDR3 contains 15 residues. CDR3 coding DNA: TGTGCTAGTGGCCTGGGGGGACTTGGGAGAGAGACCCAGTACTTC. Amino acids: CASGLGGLGRETQYF.